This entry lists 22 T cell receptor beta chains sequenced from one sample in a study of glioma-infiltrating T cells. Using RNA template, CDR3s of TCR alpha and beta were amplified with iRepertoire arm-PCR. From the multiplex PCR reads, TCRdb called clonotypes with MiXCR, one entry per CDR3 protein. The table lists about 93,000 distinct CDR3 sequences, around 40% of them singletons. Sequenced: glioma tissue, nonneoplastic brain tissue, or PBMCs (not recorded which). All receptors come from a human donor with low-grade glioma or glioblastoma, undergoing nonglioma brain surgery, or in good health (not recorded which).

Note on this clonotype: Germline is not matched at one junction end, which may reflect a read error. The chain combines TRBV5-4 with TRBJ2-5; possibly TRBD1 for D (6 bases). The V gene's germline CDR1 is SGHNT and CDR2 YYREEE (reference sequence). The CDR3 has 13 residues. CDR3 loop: CASSLQGQGTRYF. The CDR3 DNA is TGTGCCAGCAGCTTGCAGGGGCAAGGGACCCGGTACTTC.

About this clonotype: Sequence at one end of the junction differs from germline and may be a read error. CDR3: CAISDPRDRADEQYF. The DNA of the CDR3 is TGTGCCATCAGTGACCCTCGAGACAGGGCAGACGAGCAGTACTTC. The chain recombines TRBV6-1 with TRBJ2-7; TRBD1 matches 7 bases. In germline, CDR1 is MNHNS, CDR2 SASEGT. This CDR3 is 15 amino acids long.

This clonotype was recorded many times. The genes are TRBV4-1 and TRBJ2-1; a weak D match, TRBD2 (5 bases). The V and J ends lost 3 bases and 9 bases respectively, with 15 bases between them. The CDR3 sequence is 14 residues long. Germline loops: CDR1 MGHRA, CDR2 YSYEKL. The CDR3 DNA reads TGCGCCAGCAGCCACGGAGGCCTCGTGAGTGAGCAGTTCTTC. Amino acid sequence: CASSHGGLVSEQFF.

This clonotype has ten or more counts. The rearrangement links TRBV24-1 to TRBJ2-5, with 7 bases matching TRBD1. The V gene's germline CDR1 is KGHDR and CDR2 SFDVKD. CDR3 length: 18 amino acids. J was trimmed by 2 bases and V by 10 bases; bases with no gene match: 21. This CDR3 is CATGDFSQGETLQETQYF. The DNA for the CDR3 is TGTGCCACTGGTGATTTTAGCCAGGGGGAGACCCTTCAAGAGACCCAGTACTTC.

DNA of the CDR3: TGTGCCAGCAGCCCGCTGAGCGGGGGGTCCTACGAGCAGTACTTC. Translating gives CASSPLSGGSYEQYF. The chain links TRBV7-2 to TRBJ2-7; 9 nucleotides align to TRBD2. Germline loops: CDR1 SGHTA, CDR2 FQGNSA. J gave up 1 base and V 5 bases, and 6 bases lay outside the gene matches. This CDR3 is built from 15 residues.

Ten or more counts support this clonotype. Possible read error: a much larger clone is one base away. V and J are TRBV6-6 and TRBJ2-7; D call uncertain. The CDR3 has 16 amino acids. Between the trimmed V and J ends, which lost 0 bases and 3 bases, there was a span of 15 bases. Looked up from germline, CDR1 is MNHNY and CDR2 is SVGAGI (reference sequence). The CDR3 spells CASSYSLSRRLYEQYF. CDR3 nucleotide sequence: TGTGCCAGCAGTTACTCGTTGTCACGGCGCCTCTACGAGCAGTACTTC.

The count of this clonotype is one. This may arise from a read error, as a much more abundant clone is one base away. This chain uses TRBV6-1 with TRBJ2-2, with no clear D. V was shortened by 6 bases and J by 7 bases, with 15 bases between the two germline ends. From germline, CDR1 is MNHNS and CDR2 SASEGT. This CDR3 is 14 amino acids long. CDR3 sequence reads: CASRRPVGCGELFF. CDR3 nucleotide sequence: TGTGCCAGCAGAAGACCAGTGGGATGCGGGGAGCTGTTTTTT.

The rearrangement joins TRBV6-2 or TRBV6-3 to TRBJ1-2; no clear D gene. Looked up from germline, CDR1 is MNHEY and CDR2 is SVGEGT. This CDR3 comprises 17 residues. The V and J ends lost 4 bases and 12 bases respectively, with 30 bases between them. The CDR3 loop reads CASSSSAAEPSNEGDTF. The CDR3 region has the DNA TGTGCCAGCAGTTCCAGCGCCGCAGAGCCCTCGAACGAGGGCGACACCTTC.

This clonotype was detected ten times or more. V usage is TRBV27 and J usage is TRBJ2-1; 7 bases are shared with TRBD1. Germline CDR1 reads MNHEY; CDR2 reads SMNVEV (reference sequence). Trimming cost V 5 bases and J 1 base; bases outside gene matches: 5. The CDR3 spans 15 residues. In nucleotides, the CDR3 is TGTGCCAGCAGTCCTCCGGGACAGTCCTACAATGAGCAGTTCTTC. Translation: CASSPPGQSYNEQFF.

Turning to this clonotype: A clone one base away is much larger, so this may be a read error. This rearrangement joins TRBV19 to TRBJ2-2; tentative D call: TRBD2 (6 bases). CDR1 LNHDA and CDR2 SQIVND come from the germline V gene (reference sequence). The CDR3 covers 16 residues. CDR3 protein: CASSPSRRENTGGLFF. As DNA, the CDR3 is TGTGCCAGTAGTCCCTCGCGGAGGGAGAACACCGGGGGGCTGTTTTTT.

The DNA of the CDR3 is TGCGCCAGCAGCCAAGAGGGAGGGATCTACGAGCAGTTCTTC. The encoded protein is CASSQEGGIYEQFF. This chain uses TRBV4-3 with TRBJ2-1; 7 nucleotides agree with TRBD2. CDR1 and CDR2 (germline): LGHNA, YSLEER. The CDR3 extends over 14 amino acids. Germline trimming cut 0 bases from V and 10 bases from J; bases unmatched to any gene: 6.

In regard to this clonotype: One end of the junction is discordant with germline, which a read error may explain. The DNA of the CDR3 is TGTGCCAGTAGGAAGGGCTCTGGGGCCGACGTCCTGACTTTC. This codes for CASRKGSGADVLTF. The rearrangement joins TRBV19 to TRBJ2-6, with TRBD1 as a possible D gene (5 bases). Germline CDR1 is LNHDA and CDR2 is SQIVND (reference sequence). This CDR3 region has 14 residues.

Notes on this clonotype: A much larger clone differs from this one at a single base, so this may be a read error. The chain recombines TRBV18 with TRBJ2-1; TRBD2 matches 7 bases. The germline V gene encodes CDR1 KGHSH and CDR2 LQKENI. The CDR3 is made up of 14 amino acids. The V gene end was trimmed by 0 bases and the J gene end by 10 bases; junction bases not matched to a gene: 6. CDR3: CASSPPSRDYEQFF. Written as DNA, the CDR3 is TGTGCCAGCTCACCACCCTCTAGGGACTACGAGCAGTTCTTC. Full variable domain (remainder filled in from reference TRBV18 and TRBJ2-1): NAGVMQNPRHLVRRRGQEARLRCSPMKGHSHVYWYRQLPEEGLKFMVYLQKENIIDESGMPKERFSAEFPKEGPSILRIQQVVRGDSAAYFCASSPPSRDYEQFFGPGTRLTVL.

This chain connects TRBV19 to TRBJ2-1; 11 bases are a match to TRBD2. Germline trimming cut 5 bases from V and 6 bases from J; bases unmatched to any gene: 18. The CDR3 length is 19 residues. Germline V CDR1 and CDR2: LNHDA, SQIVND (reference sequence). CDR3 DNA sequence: TGTGCCAGTAGTGCCCCCGCCCCCCTGACTAGCGGGATTTTCAATGAGCAGTTCTTC. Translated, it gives CASSAPAPLTSGIFNEQFF.

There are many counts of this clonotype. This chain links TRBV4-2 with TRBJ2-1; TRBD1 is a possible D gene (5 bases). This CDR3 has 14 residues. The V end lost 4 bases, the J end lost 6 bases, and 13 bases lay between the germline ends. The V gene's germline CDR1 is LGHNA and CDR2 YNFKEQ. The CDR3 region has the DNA TGTGCCAGCAGCCCGATAGGACAAATCAATGAGCAGTTCTTC. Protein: CASSPIGQINEQFF.

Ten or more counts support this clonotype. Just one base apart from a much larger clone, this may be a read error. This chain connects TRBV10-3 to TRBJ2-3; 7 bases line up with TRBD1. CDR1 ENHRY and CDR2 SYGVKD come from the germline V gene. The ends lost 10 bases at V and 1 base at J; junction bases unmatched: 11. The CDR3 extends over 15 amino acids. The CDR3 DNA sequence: TGTGCCACCAGCAGAGACAGGGCGGGCACAGATACGCAGTATTTT. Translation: CATSRDRAGTDTQYF.

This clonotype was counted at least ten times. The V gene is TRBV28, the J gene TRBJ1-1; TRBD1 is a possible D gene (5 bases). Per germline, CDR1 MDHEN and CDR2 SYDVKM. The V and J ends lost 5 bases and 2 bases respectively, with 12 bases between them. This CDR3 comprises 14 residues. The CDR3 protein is CASSPGGGNTEAFF. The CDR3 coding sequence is TGTGCCAGCAGTCCCGGGGGGGGTAACACTGAAGCTTTCTTT.

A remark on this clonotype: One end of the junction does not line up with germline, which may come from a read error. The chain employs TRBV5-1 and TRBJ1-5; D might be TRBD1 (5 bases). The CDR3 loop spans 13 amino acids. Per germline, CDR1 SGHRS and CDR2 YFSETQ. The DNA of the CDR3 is TGCGCCAGCAGCCCGGGACTCAATCAGCCACAGCATTTT. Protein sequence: CASSPGLNQPQHF.

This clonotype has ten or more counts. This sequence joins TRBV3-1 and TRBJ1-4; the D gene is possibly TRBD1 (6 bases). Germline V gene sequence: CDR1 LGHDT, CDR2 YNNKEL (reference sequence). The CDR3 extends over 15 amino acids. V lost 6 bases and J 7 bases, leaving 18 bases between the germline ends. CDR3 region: CASREAGAPSEKLFF. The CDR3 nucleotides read TGTGCCAGCAGAGAAGCGGGGGCGCCGTCTGAAAAACTGTTTTTT. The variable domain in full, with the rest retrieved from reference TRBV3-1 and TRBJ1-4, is DTAVSQTPKYLVTQMGNDKSIKCEQNLGHDTMYWYKQDSKKFLKIMFSYNNKELIINETVPNRFSPKSPDKAHLNLHINSLELGDSAVYFCASREAGAPSEKLFFGSGTQLSVL.

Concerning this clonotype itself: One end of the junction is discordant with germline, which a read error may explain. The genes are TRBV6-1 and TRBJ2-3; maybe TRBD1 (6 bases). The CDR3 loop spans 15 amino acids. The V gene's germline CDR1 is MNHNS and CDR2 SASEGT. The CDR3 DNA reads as TGTGCCAGCAGTGAAGGCAACAGGGACACAGATACTCAGTATTTT. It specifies CASSEGNRDTDTQYF.

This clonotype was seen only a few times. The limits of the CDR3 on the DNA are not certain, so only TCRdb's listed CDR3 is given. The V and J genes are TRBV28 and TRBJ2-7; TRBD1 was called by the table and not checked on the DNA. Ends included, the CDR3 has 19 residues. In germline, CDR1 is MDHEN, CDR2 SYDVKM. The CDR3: CASSFYICSAIGADYEQYF.

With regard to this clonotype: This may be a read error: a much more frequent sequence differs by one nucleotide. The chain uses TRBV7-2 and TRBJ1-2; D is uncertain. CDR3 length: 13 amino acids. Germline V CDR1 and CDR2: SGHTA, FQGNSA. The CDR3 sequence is CASSSGKVYGHTF. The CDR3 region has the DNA TGTGCCAGCAGCTCGGGGAAGGTTTATGGCCACACCTTC. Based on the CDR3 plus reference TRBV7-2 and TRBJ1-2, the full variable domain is GAGVSQSPSNKVTEKGKDVELRCDPISGHTALYWYRQSLGQGLEFLIYFQGNSAPDKSGLPSDRFSAERTGGSVSTLTIQRTQQEDSAVYLCASSSGKVYGHTFGSGTRLTVV.